This is a list of T cell receptor beta chains from one sample in a study of shared clonotypes between healthy human individuals. TCRdb's table, derived via immunoSEQ multiplex PCR, lists solely in-frame clones and lacks some. The data hold about 2 million clones, with 85% to 95% observed a single time. Sequencing input: naive CD8+ T cells sorted from blood. Every receptor here comes from a man younger than 35 in good health. Both conserved end residues are part of each CDR3. The D gene is left open where the match is weak. Clone size is shown for a subset of rows, as once, few, many or a class of expanded clone.

TRBJ2-7 - TRBD1 TRBV30 TGTGCCTGGAGTGCTACAGGGGTTAACGAGCAGTACTTC CAWSATGVNEQYF
TRBJ2-3 - - TRBV10-2 TGCGCCTCCTGGGAGTATAGAATGGACACAGATACGCAGTATTTT CASWEYRMDTDTQYF
TRBJ2-7 - - TRBV2 TGTGCCAGCAGTGGGCTTGATGCGAGGGAGCAGTACTTC CASSGLDAREQYF
TRBJ2-2 few TRBD2 TRBV27 TGTGCCAGCAGTCAGCTAGCGGGGGGGCGCACCGGGGAGCTGTTTTTT CASSQLAGGRTGELFF
TRBJ1-2 - - TRBV30 TGTGCCTGGAGTGAATGGGCTCCTAACTATGGCTACACCTTC CAWSEWAPNYGYTF
TRBJ2-5 - - TRBV7-9 TGTGCCAGCAGCTTAAAAATTAGCCAAGGGGAGACCCAGTACTTC CASSLKISQGETQYF
TRBJ2-7 - - TRBV27 TGTGCCAGCAGTTTATGGGGGGACGAGCAGTACTTC CASSLWGDEQYF
TRBJ2-7 - - TRBV4-2 TGTGCCAGCAGCCAAGAGACGCTACGCTACGAGCAGTACTTC CASSQETLRYEQYF
TRBJ2-7 - TRBD2 TRBV5-6 TGTGCCAGCAGCTTTGGTGGGACTAGCGGCGAGCAGTACTTC CASSFGGTSGEQYF
TRBJ2-7 - TRBD2 TRBV29-1 TGCAGCGTTACCCGGGGGGTAATCTCCTACGAGCAGTACTTC CSVTRGVISYEQYF
TRBJ1-2 - - TRBV10-3 TGTGCCATCAGGACAACAGAGGGAGGGGTAGAGGGCTACACCTTC CAIRTTEGGVEGYTF
TRBJ2-7 once - TRBV4-1 TGCGCCAGCAGCCCACGTGGCGGGTACTACGAGCAGTACTTC CASSPRGGYYEQYF
TRBJ2-1 - - TRBV2 TGTGCCAGCATTGGCGGGGCGACCTACAATGAGCAGTTCTTC CASIGGATYNEQFF
TRBJ2-7 - - TRBV5-4 TGTGCCAGCAGCTTGGGGGCCGCCTACGAGCAGTACTTC CASSLGAAYEQYF
TRBJ1-1 - - TRBV13 TGTGCCAGCAGCCCACAGGGTGGGGGCACTGAAGCTTTCTTT CASSPQGGGTEAFF
TRBJ1-2 - - TRBV6-1 TGTGCCAGCAGTAGAAGTACAGGAGGAGACTATGGCTACACCTTC CASSRSTGGDYGYTF
TRBJ2-1 - - TRBV7-2 TGTGCCAGCAGCTCCCAGGGAACTGAGCAGTTCTTC CASSSQGTEQFF
TRBJ2-5 - - TRBV30 TGTGCCTGGAGTGGGGCCCACCCAGGAGAGACCCAGTACTTC CAWSGAHPGETQYF